Listed below are T cell receptor beta chains from one sample, sequenced in a study of cytomegalovirus exposure and HLA in healthy donors. This table comes from immunoSEQ multiplex PCR, and its TCRdb copy is limited to in-frame clones, with some not included. The sample has 100,000 to 120,000 clones; around nine tenths are singletons. Material: PBMCs. These receptors came from a woman between 18 and 30 years old in good health and CMV-seronegative. Both conserved end residues are part of each CDR3. D genes are given only for firm matches. Only part of the rows carry a size: once, few, many, or a class if the clone is expanded.

NA	TRBV18	TRBJ2-7	16	TRBD2	CASSLLASGSSYEQYF	TGTGCCAGCTCACTGCTAGCTAGCGGGAGCTCCTACGAGCAGTACTTC
NA	TRBV6-1	TRBJ1-6	17	TRBD1	CASSVGTAGAYNSPLHF	TGTGCCAGCAGTGTAGGGACAGCCGGGGCTTATAATTCACCCCTCCACTTT
NA	TRBV18	TRBJ2-1	15	TRBD1	CASSLGQGAIYEQFF	TGTGCCAGCTCTCTTGGACAGGGCGCAATCTATGAGCAGTTCTTC
NA	TRBV4-2	TRBJ1-2	12	TRBD1	CASSLGTESYTF	TGTGCCAGCAGCCTTGGGACAGAATCCTACACCTTC
NA	TRBV29-1	TRBJ1-1	12	NA	CSVGLQNTEAFF	TGCAGCGTTGGGCTCCAGAACACTGAAGCTTTCTTT
NA	TRBV7-2	TRBJ1-1	14	TRBD1	CASSLANGQGEAFF	TGTGCCAGCAGCTTAGCGAATGGACAGGGAGAAGCTTTCTTT
NA	TRBV19	TRBJ1-1	13	NA	CASSWSVNTEAFF	TGTGCCAGTAGTTGGTCGGTAAACACTGAAGCTTTCTTT
once	TRBV11-3	TRBJ1-1	14	NA	CASSMDSMNTEAFF	TGTGCCAGCAGCATGGACAGCATGAACACTGAAGCTTTCTTT
NA	TRBV2	TRBJ1-1	15	TRBD1	CASRSRTTGVVEAFF	TGTGCCAGCAGATCAAGGACTACAGGGGTGGTCGAAGCTTTCTTT
NA	TRBV6-1	TRBJ2-2	15	NA	CASRVTGTNTGELFF	TGTGCCAGCAGGGTGACTGGCACGAACACCGGGGAGCTGTTTTTT
once	TRBV9	TRBJ2-2	16	TRBD2	CASSLTSDQNTGELFF	TGTGCCAGCAGCTTGACTAGCGACCAGAACACCGGGGAGCTGTTTTTT
NA	TRBV4-1	TRBJ2-5	15	TRBD2	CASSVFSGRGETQYF	TGCGCCAGCAGCGTCTTTAGCGGGAGAGGAGAGACCCAGTACTTC
few	TRBV15	TRBJ2-2	19	TRBD1	CATSRDREGGRGHSGELFF	TGTGCCACCAGCAGAGATCGAGAGGGAGGCAGGGGGCATAGCGGGGAGCTGTTTTTT
NA	TRBV9	TRBJ2-1	16	NA	CASSPTATVSYNEQFF	TGTGCCAGCAGCCCAACCGCAACGGTCTCCTACAATGAGCAGTTCTTC
NA	TRBV6-5	TRBJ2-3	14	NA	CASSSRTGPDTQYF	TGTGCCAGCAGTTCTCGGACTGGACCAGATACGCAGTATTTT
NA	TRBV7-8	TRBJ2-3	16	TRBD2	CASSTGTSGITDTQYF	TGTGCCAGCAGCACTGGGACTAGCGGGATCACAGATACGCAGTATTTT
NA	TRBV5-4	TRBJ2-5	20	TRBD2	CASSAATSGGPALGQETQYF	TGTGCCAGCAGCGCTGCGACTAGCGGGGGCCCGGCTTTGGGTCAAGAGACCCAGTACTTC
NA	TRBV25-1	TRBJ2-7	14	TRBD1	CASSEDRGTYEQYF	TGTGCCAGCAGTGAGGACAGGGGCACCTACGAGCAGTACTTC
NA	TRBV28	TRBJ1-3	13	NA	CASSDFSGNTIYF	TGTGCCAGCAGTGACTTCTCTGGAAACACCATATATTTT
NA	TRBV11-3	TRBJ2-1	14	NA	CASSLDSRYNEQFF	TGTGCCAGCAGTCTGGACTCCAGGTACAATGAGCAGTTCTTC
NA	TRBV5-1	TRBJ2-5	14	TRBD2	CASRLAGLQETQYF	TGCGCCAGCAGACTAGCGGGCCTCCAAGAGACCCAGTACTTC
NA	TRBV28	TRBJ1-5	15	NA	CASRKGTMGGQPQHF	TGTGCCAGCCGTAAGGGGACGATGGGGGGTCAGCCCCAGCATTTT
once	TRBV5-1	TRBJ1-1	16	NA	CASSPRGGRANTEAFF	TGCGCCAGCAGCCCAAGGGGAGGGAGGGCGAACACTGAAGCTTTCTTT
NA	TRBV7-9	TRBJ1-1	13	NA	CASSAELNTEAFF	TGTGCCAGCAGCGCCGAGTTGAACACTGAAGCTTTCTTT
NA	TRBV4-2	TRBJ2-1	16	TRBD1	CASSPGQLGAYNEQFF	TGTGCCAGCAGCCCGGGACAGTTAGGCGCCTACAATGAGCAGTTCTTC
NA	TRBV4-3	TRBJ1-1	15	TRBD1	CASSQGDRWNTEAFF	TGCGCCAGCAGCCAAGGGGACAGGTGGAACACTGAAGCTTTCTTT
once	TRBV28	TRBJ2-7	14	TRBD2	CASSYSGGFYEQYF	TGTGCCAGCAGTTATAGCGGGGGATTCTACGAGCAGTACTTC
NA	TRBV7-2	TRBJ2-3	14	NA	CASSLGGPGDTQYF	TGTGCCAGCAGCTTAGGGGGCCCCGGCGATACGCAGTATTTT
NA	TRBV6-5	TRBJ2-5	15	TRBD2	CASSYRPSGQETQYF	TGTGCCAGCAGTTATCGGCCTAGCGGCCAAGAGACCCAGTACTTC
once	TRBV6-5	TRBJ1-5	12	NA	CASGGSNQPQHF	TGTGCCAGCGGAGGGAGCAATCAGCCCCAGCATTTT
NA	TRBV5-1	TRBJ1-6	15	NA	CASSFQLGVNSPLHF	TGCGCCAGCAGCTTCCAACTCGGAGTTAATTCACCCCTCCACTTT
NA	TRBV9	TRBJ1-5	15	TRBD1	CASSEGQGGHQPQHF	TGTGCCAGCAGCGAAGGACAGGGGGGGCATCAGCCCCAGCATTTT
NA	TRBV6-5	TRBJ1-2	12	NA	CATGGGGSGYTF	TGTGCCACCGGGGGGGGAGGGAGTGGCTACACCTTC
once	TRBV5-4	TRBJ1-2	14	NA	CASSLGGVGYGYTF	TGTGCCAGCAGCTTGGGCGGGGTAGGGTATGGCTACACCTTC
NA	TRBV28	TRBJ1-5	15	NA	CASRIYTGYNQPQHF	TGTGCCAGCAGGATATATACAGGGTACAATCAGCCCCAGCATTTT
NA	TRBV5-1	TRBJ2-7	14	NA	CASSSWANSYEQYF	TGCGCCAGCAGCTCCTGGGCAAACTCCTACGAGCAGTACTTC
NA	TRBV5-1	TRBJ1-2	14	NA	CASSSGLSNYGYTF	TGCGCCAGCAGCTCGGGACTCTCGAACTATGGCTACACCTTC
once	TRBV5-1	TRBJ2-6	17	NA	CASSFEPKSSGANVLTF	TGCGCCAGCAGCTTCGAGCCCAAGAGCTCTGGGGCCAACGTCCTGACTTTC
NA	TRBV5-8	TRBJ1-5	15	NA	CASSLSGNSNQPQHF	TGTGCCAGCAGCTTATCGGGGAATAGCAATCAGCCCCAGCATTTT
NA	TRBV19	TRBJ1-6	13	NA	CASSMGRSSPLHF	TGTGCCAGTAGTATGGGGAGGAGTTCACCCCTCCACTTT
NA	TRBV28	TRBJ2-1	17	TRBD2	CASSLGTSGGSFYEQFF	TGTGCCAGCAGTCTTGGGACTAGCGGGGGGTCTTTCTATGAGCAGTTCTTC
NA	TRBV7-6	TRBJ1-1	13	NA	CASSYDTNTEAFF	TGTGCCAGCAGCTACGACACGAACACTGAAGCTTTCTTT